This T cell receptor beta chain was found in a study of T cells in Graves' hyperthyroidism and ophthalmopathy. Notes on the study in general: In the blood, most expanded thyroid clonotypes above 0.001 appeared as well.

Amplification yielded TCR beta CDR3 regions, with RNA transcripts as the source. Primed by the HTBI set, a first-round RT-PCR was run on the TCR CDR3. TCRdb reanalysed the multiplex PCR reads using MiXCR and keeps one entry per CDR3 protein. Of 250,000 or so distinct CDR3 sequences in the sample, about a sixth were seen once. This clonotype was seen a single time. Antigen unknown. The study excluded patients with uncontrolled infection, other autoimmune disease, pregnancy or lactation. V lost 5 bases to trimming and J lost 7 bases; unmatched junction nucleotides: 10. This CDR3 contains 13 residues. Germline assignment: CDR1 DFQATT and CDR2 SNEGSKA (reference sequence).

The sequence derives from a woman aged 18 to 35 with Graves' ophthalmopathy. V and J are TRBV20-1 and TRBJ2-7, with 8 nucleotides matching TRBD2. The sample taken for sequencing was blood. The CDR3 protein is CSARLGGGEEQYF. DNA of the CDR3: TGCAGTGCTCGGCTCGGGGGGGGCGAAGAGCAGTACTTC.